Given below is one TCR beta chain in context. Its binding antigen is unknown. No base-level quality is on record; no much larger clone is a single base apart. These data are taken from a study of molecular identifiers for immune sequencing clone quantification listed by TCRdb under 2018. The study in broad terms: For a replicate experiment, RNA from roughly 21,000 or 96,000 naive CD8 T cells was divided into five aliquots, and four of the five aliquots were sequenced. This methods study benchmarked molecular-identifier clustering-based TCR repertoire sequencing (MIDCIRS) and TCR RNA copy counting, using CD8 T cells to do so.

Libraries of naive CD8 T cells were generated from roughly 18,000 to 920,000 sorted cells, with 10%, 30% or 50% of the purified RNA used. Naive CD8 T cells, defined as CD8+CD4-CCR7+CD45RA+, were FACS-sorted into RLT Plus buffer on a BD FACSAria II. To test detection sensitivity, Jurkat RNA equal to ten TCR copies was added to samples of roughly 19,000-1,100,000 naive CD8 T cells. Enrichment of CD8 T cells was performed with RosetteSep CD8+ T Cell Enrichment Cocktail and Ficoll-Paque, after which ACK red cell lysis was carried out. The research as a whole found: The sizes of highly expanded clones could end up underestimated when identical TCR molecules share a barcode. A single cell's worth of spiked-in Jurkat TCR RNA was reported detectable even among one million naive CD8 T cells. The naive libraries included spiked-in Jurkat TCR RNA (roughly ten copies' worth), and this Jurkat TCR RNA is not part of the donor repertoire. Clones above 20 RNA copies held over 99% of molecules in CMV-specific effector cells but under 1% in naive cells. Modeling indicated 2.5 to 3.5 TCR RNA copies recovered per cell, compared with 9.5 to 10 by digital PCR, which implies a capture efficiency of around 30%. When barcode sub-clustering was not used, chimeric consensus sequences inflated TCR diversity, with chimeras reaching as high as 47%.

V lost 5 bases and J lost 2 bases, and the count of bases not matched to a germline gene is 5. CDR3 length: 14 amino acids, cysteine to phenylalanine. Only CDR3 DNA remains: 42 bases, in frame from the first base. Receptor libraries were prepared by PCR. Sequencing took place on an Illumina HiSeq 4000. Bulk TCR libraries were prepared as previously described, using TCR primers listed in Table S5. The Qiagen AllPrep DNA/RNA kit was used to purify total RNA. Before analysis, reads from multiple sequencing runs of one library were combined. The authors processed their data as follows. Reads were retained only if the reads had an exact TCR constant sequence, and the retained reads were trimmed to 150 nt and grouped according to their 12-nt molecular barcodes. Within each barcode group, reads were sub-clustered at a 15% Levenshtein threshold, and quality-weighted consensus sequences were built per RNA molecule. Non-functional sequences were removed, as were lower-count sequences one edit away from another. Based on fitting two negative binomial distributions, any barcode sub-cluster with under 20% of the maximum read count was discarded. TCRdb reworked the public reads: Q25 trimming with fastp, MiXCR clone assembly, productive beta chains retained. Each record represents a unique CDR3 protein, reported with the most common genes and DNA among its rows. TCRdb, not the authors, supplied the V and J calls. Here the sample has roughly 10,000 distinct CDR3 sequences; roughly 14% occur a single time. Around 1.5% of the sample is taken by the ten largest.

The chain employs TRBV12-3 or TRBV12-4 and TRBJ1-1, with TRBD1 matching 7 junction bases. The sequence was collected from a human donor in good health. Some libraries in this study had Jurkat cell RNA spiked in. Sequenced: naive CD8+ T cells from blood, with Jurkat cell RNA spiked in. The cell subset or site label for this specimen denotes: FACS-sorted CD8+CD4-CCR7+CD45RA+ naive T cells. The DNA sequence is TGTGCCAGCAGTGTCATAGGGGGCAACACTGAAGCTTTCTTT. This gives the protein CASSVIGGNTEAFF.